The 23 T cell receptor beta chains given below trace back to one sample, sequenced in a study of shared clonotypes between healthy human individuals (dated by TCRdb to 2018 to 2020). Library prep was done by the immunoSEQ multiplex PCR assay. TCRdb re-hosts the immuneACCESS table, in-frame sequences only. Its copies lack some clones; in the studies checked, an unresolved V gene accounts for under half of them, and the cause for the rest is not known. This sample lists over a million clones; about 70% were detected once. Approximately 1.5% of the sample goes to the ten largest clones. The sample taken for sequencing was memory CD4+ T cells sorted from blood. The label giving this sample's cell subset or site can be read as: CD45RA-negative fraction. All receptors come from a young man in good health.

CDR3 sequence reads: CASSDGTDNNQPQHF. Here the CDR3 DNA reads TGTGCCAGCAGCGACGGGACAGATAATAATCAGCCCCAGCATTTT. The rearrangement links TRBV7-9 to TRBJ1-5; 7 bases fit TRBD1. The junction had 8 bases not matched to a gene; V was cut back by 5 bases and J by 4 bases. In germline, CDR1 is SEHNR, CDR2 FQNEAQ (reference sequence). The CDR3 sequence is 15 residues long.

CDR3 region: CASSFGTGGLQPQHF. Written as DNA, the CDR3 is TGCGCCAGCAGCTTCGGGACAGGGGGTCTTCAGCCCCAGCATTTT. The chain uses TRBV5-1 and TRBJ1-5, with TRBD1 matching over 11 bases. In germline, CDR1 is SGHRS, CDR2 YFSETQ. The V gene end was trimmed by 2 bases and the J gene end by 6 bases; junction bases not matched to a gene: 4. This CDR3 spans 15 amino acids. Together with reference TRBV5-1 and TRBJ1-5, the CDR3 gives the full variable domain: KAGVTQTPRYLIKTRGQQVTLSCSPISGHRSVSWYQQTPGQGLQFLFEYFSETQRNKGNFPGRFSGRQFSNSRSEMNVSTLELGDSALYLCASSFGTGGLQPQHFGDGTRLSIL.

This sequence joins TRBV10-3 and TRBJ1-4; 8 nucleotides match TRBD1. Germline V gene data show CDR1 as ENHRY and CDR2 as SYGVKD. CDR3 length equals 15 residues. V shed 10 bases and J 4 bases; nucleotides not matched to a gene: 11. The CDR3 coding sequence is TGTGCCACCACCGTTTCGGGACAGGTTAATGAAAAACTGTTTTTT. This codes for CATTVSGQVNEKLFF.

The chain is built from TRBV28 and TRBJ2-7; D gene ambiguous. CDR1 and CDR2 from the germline V gene are MDHEN and SYDVKM. There are 14 residues in the CDR3. Trimming stripped 2 bases from V and 1 base from J, with 9 bases between. The CDR3 sequence: CASSLSPASYEQYF. In DNA form, the CDR3 reads TGTGCCAGCAGTTTAAGCCCGGCTTCCTACGAGCAGTACTTC.

The genes are TRBV4-2 and TRBJ2-7, with D possibly being TRBD2 (6 bases). The CDR3 consists of 14 residues. CDR1 and CDR2 from the germline V gene are LGHNA and YNFKEQ. V lost 0 bases and J 6 bases, leaving 12 bases between the germline ends. CDR3 sequence: CASSQDRESGEQYF. In DNA, the CDR3 is TGTGCCAGCAGCCAAGACCGGGAGTCAGGCGAGCAGTACTTC.

Comment on this clone: A much more abundant neighbour one base away suggests this may be a read error. Other DNA sequences of this sample code for an identical CDR3. The V gene is TRBV7-2, the J gene TRBJ2-5; 7 positions match TRBD2. The germline gives CDR1 SGHTA, CDR2 FQGNSA. V lost 2 bases and J lost 8; bases outside the gene matches: 11. The CDR3 loop spans 15 amino acids. The CDR3 region is CASSLRREPWETQYF. CDR3 DNA: TGTGCCAGCAGCTTAAGGCGGGAGCCCTGGGAAACCCAGTACTTC.

Notes on this clone: This sample includes further DNA sequences coding for the same CDR3. The V call is TRBV2, the J call TRBJ2-3; D is unclear. Germline CDR1 and CDR2: SNHLY and FYNNEI. The V end was cut by 3 bases, the J end by 6 bases, with 1 base between. The CDR3 is 10 amino acids. CDR3 region: CASSEDTQYF. The DNA of the CDR3 is TGTGCCAGCAGTGAGGATACGCAGTATTTT. Variable domain in full (rest from reference TRBV2 and TRBJ2-3): EPEVTQTPSHQVTQMGQEVILRCVPISNHLYFYWYRQILGQKVEFLVSFYNNEISEKSEIFDDQFSVERPDGSNFTLKIRSTKLEDSAMYFCASSEDTQYFGPGTRLTVL.

This clone was observed a handful of times. The rearrangement uses TRBV30 and TRBJ1-5; 10 bases are a match to TRBD1. The V gene end was trimmed by 3 bases and the J gene end by 3 bases; junction bases not matched to a gene: 8. Germline V gene data show CDR1 as GTSNPN and CDR2 as SVGIG (reference sequence). The CDR3 runs to 16 residues. Here the CDR3 reads CAWRAPDRGDNQPQHF. The CDR3 DNA follows: TGTGCCTGGAGAGCCCCGGACAGGGGGGACAATCAGCCCCAGCATTTT.

The chain has TRBV28 and TRBJ1-4; possibly TRBD1 for D (6 bases). Germline V gene lookup returns CDR1 MDHEN and CDR2 SYDVKM. V lost 3 bases to trimming and J lost 0 bases, with 26 bases between them. This CDR3 is built from 21 residues. The CDR3 sequence: CASSFNKWDIGTLATNEKLFF. In nucleotides, the CDR3 is TGTGCCAGCAGTTTCAATAAGTGGGACATCGGAACACTTGCAACTAATGAAAAACTGTTTTTT.

This chain links TRBV7-8 with TRBJ2-2, with a weak D call TRBD1 (5 bases). Trimming shortened V by 5 bases and J by 5 bases, and 21 bases separated the two germline ends. From germline, CDR1 is SGHVS and CDR2 FQNEAQ. The CDR3 runs to 17 residues. This CDR3 is CASSPTRQTLKTGELFF. CDR3 in DNA: TGTGCCAGCAGCCCAACCCGACAGACCCTTAAAACCGGGGAGCTGTTTTTT. The full variable domain, completed using reference TRBV7-8 and TRBJ2-2, is GAGVSQSPRYKVAKRGQDVALRCDPISGHVSLFWYQQALGQGPEFLTYFQNEAQLDKSGLPSDRFFAERPEGSVSTLKIQRTQQEDSAVYLCASSPTRQTLKTGELFFGEGSRLTVL.

This rearrangement joins TRBV11-1 to TRBJ2-2, with 8 bases that match TRBD1. This CDR3 has 16 residues. Germline CDR1 and CDR2: SGHAT and FQDESV (reference sequence). Trimming cost V 4 bases and J 6 bases; bases outside gene matches: 10. The chain's CDR3 is CASSSGQVVTSGELFF. CDR3 bases: TGTGCCAGCAGCTCGGGACAGGTGGTTACCTCCGGGGAGCTGTTTTTT.

The CDR3 coding sequence is TGTGCCAGCTCACCTAGCGGGACCGGGGAGCTGTTTTTT. Protein: CASSPSGTGELFF. The J gene is TRBJ2-2, the V gene TRBV18, with TRBD2 matching over 7 bases. Germline trimming cut 3 bases from V and 5 bases from J; bases unmatched to any gene: 0. Per the germline V gene, CDR1 is KGHSH and CDR2 is LQKENI. The CDR3 contains 13 residues.

The rearrangement uses TRBV4-3 and TRBJ1-2; 10 bases align to TRBD1. The CDR3 has 15 amino acids. Germline V CDR1 and CDR2: LGHNA, YSLEER. V shed 0 bases and J 6 bases; nucleotides not matched to a gene: 4. The DNA of the CDR3 is TGCGCCAGCAGCCAAGAGGACAGGGGGTGGAATGGCTACACCTTC. Its protein product is CASSQEDRGWNGYTF.

This chain uses TRBV6-1 with TRBJ1-2; weak D call: TRBD1 (6 bases). The CDR3 consists of 15 residues. V was pared by 1 base and J by 4 bases, with 13 bases between. The V gene's germline CDR1 is MNHNS and CDR2 SASEGT. In DNA form, the CDR3 reads TGTGCCAGCAGTGAAGAGGCAGGGGATTTCTATGGCTACACCTTC. Translation gives CASSEEAGDFYGYTF.

This clone was recorded a few times. J is TRBJ1-4 and V is TRBV15, with 7 nucleotides matching TRBD1. Germline V lookup: CDR1 LNHNV, CDR2 YYDKDF (reference sequence). This CDR3 is 14 amino acids long. V lost 1 base and J lost 9; bases outside the gene matches: 5. CDR3 sequence (DNA): TGTGCCACCAGCAGAGTCCAGGGGGAAAAAAAACTGTTTTTT. Amino acids: CATSRVQGEKKLFF.

The V gene is TRBV2, the J gene TRBJ1-2; weak D call: TRBD1 (6 bases). The CDR3 has 13 amino acids. Trimming left V 6 bases short and J 8 bases short, with 16 bases between. Germline CDR1 SNHLY, CDR2 FYNNEI. The CDR3 DNA sequence: TGTGCCAGCAGGGTACAGGGTGATGGGGGCTACACCTTC. Amino acids: CASRVQGDGGYTF.

On this clone itself: A much larger clone differs from this one at a single base, so this may be a read error. At the DNA level, this CDR3 is encoded by other sequences in the same sample as well. The CDR3 coding sequence is TGTGCCAGCAGCTTATCTTACACAGATACGCAGTATTTT. Protein product: CASSLSYTDTQYF. The V and J genes are TRBV7-2 and TRBJ2-3; D gene uncertain. CDR1 is SGHTA and CDR2 is FQGNSA in the germline V gene. The V end was cut by 2 bases, the J end by 2 bases, with 5 bases between. This CDR3 spans 13 amino acids.

The chain links TRBV27 to TRBJ2-1; D remains unclear. Trimming cost V 4 bases and J 0 bases, with 13 bases left between them. This CDR3 spans 16 amino acids. The V gene's germline CDR1 is MNHEY and CDR2 SMNVEV (reference sequence). The CDR3 reads CASSSALPSSYNEQFF. CDR3 nucleotides: TGTGCCAGCAGTTCCGCCCTACCTAGCTCCTACAATGAGCAGTTCTTC.

This chain connects TRBV5-1 to TRBJ1-1; D remains ambiguous. Trimming took 1 base from V and 4 from J, leaving 11 bases between them. In germline, CDR1 is SGHRS, CDR2 YFSETQ. This CDR3 has 14 residues. CDR3 loop: CASSLLDPTTEAFF. CDR3 nucleotides: TGCGCCAGCAGCTTGTTAGATCCCACCACTGAAGCTTTCTTT.

The V and J genes are TRBV28 and TRBJ2-7; D might be TRBD1 (6 bases). The CDR3 has 14 amino acids. V was shortened by 2 bases and J by 3 bases, with 11 bases between the two germline ends. Germline lookup yields CDR1 MDHEN and CDR2 SYDVKM. The CDR3 region is CASSLQGHSYEQYF. CDR3 nucleotides: TGTGCCAGCAGTTTACAGGGACACAGCTACGAGCAGTACTTC.

The chain links TRBV7-2 to TRBJ2-5; weak D call: TRBD1 (5 bases). Germline V gene data show CDR1 as SGHTA and CDR2 as FQGNSA. CDR3 size: 14 residues. The ends were cut back, 5 bases at V and 7 bases at J, with 17 bases in the middle. The CDR3 spells CASSPDPATVTQYF. CDR3 coding DNA: TGTGCCAGCAGCCCCGACCCAGCGACAGTGACCCAGTACTTC.

On this clone: Other DNA variants within this sample encode the same CDR3. The CDR3, as DNA: TGTGCCAGCAGCTTGGGGACAGGGGTGGGTCAGCCCCAGCATTTT. This encodes CASSLGTGVGQPQHF. The chain couples TRBV5-6 to TRBJ1-5; TRBD1 agrees at 9 bases. The length of the CDR3 is 15 residues. Germline V lookup: CDR1 SGHDT, CDR2 YYEEEE. V shed 0 bases, J shed 6 bases, and the junction held 4 bases outside the gene matches.

The chain links TRBV9 to TRBJ1-2, with D maybe TRBD1 (6 bases). V lost 3 bases and J 6 bases, leaving 15 bases between the germline ends. CDR3 length: 14 residues. Germline CDR1 reads SGDLS; CDR2 reads YYNGEE. In nucleotides, the CDR3 is TGTGCCAGCAGCGGTTTGATGGGGGCCAATGGCTACACCTTC. It specifies CASSGLMGANGYTF.